Presented here are 17 T cell receptor beta chains from one specimen sequenced in a study of T cells in Graves' hyperthyroidism and ophthalmopathy (dated by TCRdb to about 2019). The receptor library was made with multiplex PCR. Data came from an Illumina HiSeq 2000. Amplification of TCR beta CDR3 regions was carried out from RNA transcripts. A first-round RT-PCR of the TCR CDR3 used the HTBI primer set with the Qiagen OneStep RT-PCR kit. The public reads were reanalyzed by TCRdb: fastp trimming at Q25, MiXCR alignment, in-frame beta chains only. Rows matching on CDR3 protein sequence are summarized as one entry with the most common DNA and genes. Within this sample are 490,000 or so distinct CDR3 sequences, with 15% to 20% of them counted one time only. Of the sample, 25% to 35% falls within the top ten clones. Sequences were obtained from blood. These receptors originate from a woman in her twenties or thirties with Graves' ophthalmopathy.

This clonotype was seen repeatedly, ten times or more. The chain links TRBV7-9 to TRBJ2-7; 9 nucleotides match TRBD2. This CDR3 has 17 residues. Germline CDR1 and CDR2: SEHNR and FQNEAQ (reference sequence). Losses at the gene ends were 5 bases for V and 1 base for J; bases not matched to a gene: 12. This CDR3 is CASSPGGLAGLSYEQYF. CDR3 DNA: TGTGCCAGCAGCCCCGGAGGGCTAGCGGGATTATCCTACGAGCAGTACTTC.

The chain links TRBV27 to TRBJ2-1, with D perhaps TRBD2 (6 bases). Germline V gives CDR1 MNHEY, CDR2 SMNVEV (reference sequence). V lost 3 bases, J lost 3 bases, and 18 bases lay in between. The CDR3 extends over 17 amino acids. The CDR3 loop is CASSFRPRSGLYNEQFF. CDR3 nucleotides: TGTGCCAGCAGTTTCCGCCCTAGGAGCGGGCTCTACAATGAGCAGTTCTTC.

In this sample, this clonotype turned up many times. CDR3 sequence reads: CASNYRDRRPDTQYF. The CDR3, as DNA: TGTGCCAGCAATTACCGGGACAGGCGCCCAGATACGCAGTATTTT. The chain recombines TRBV27 with TRBJ2-3; 8 positions match TRBD1. This CDR3 contains 15 residues. After removal of 7 bases from V and 4 bases from J, the junction contained 10 bases not matched to a gene. In germline, CDR1 is MNHEY, CDR2 SMNVEV (reference sequence).

The sample holds a few counts of this clonotype. The chain links TRBV5-5 to TRBJ1-5, with D unresolved. With 4 bases removed from V and 7 bases from J, the gap between germline ends came to 15 bases. The CDR3 covers 14 residues. Germline V lookup: CDR1 SGHKS, CDR2 YYEKEE (reference sequence). The CDR3: CASSQRGIGQPQHF. For the CDR3, the DNA is TGTGCCAGCAGCCAGCGAGGGATTGGGCAGCCCCAGCATTTT.

This clonotype was recorded many times. J is TRBJ1-5 and V is TRBV2; D is possibly TRBD1 (5 bases). Germline-derived CDR1 and CDR2 are SNHLY and FYNNEI. The CDR3 is made up of 15 amino acids. V gave up 7 bases and J gave up 6 bases, with 19 bases separating them. The CDR3 region has the DNA TGTGCCAGCACGGAACGTTCAGGGAGTAGTCAGCCCCAGCATTTT. Its translation: CASTERSGSSQPQHF.

The chain joins TRBV6-4 to TRBJ2-7, with a possible D match to TRBD2 (5 bases). The CDR3 covers 14 residues. Germline loops: CDR1 MRHNA, CDR2 SNTAGT. The ends were cut back, 1 base at V and 6 bases at J, with 13 bases in the middle. The CDR3 DNA sequence: TGTGCCAGCAGTGACTTGCGGGCCCTTGCCGAGCAGTACTTC. Translated: CASSDLRALAEQYF.

This clonotype has a handful of counts. This chain uses TRBV16 with TRBJ1-3; D is unclear. The CDR3 spans 16 residues. The V end was cut by 2 bases, the J end by 0 bases, with 11 bases between. Germline assignment: CDR1 KGHSY and CDR2 FQNENV. CDR3 sequence (DNA): TGTGCCAGCAGCCAACATCCGGGGAGCTCTGGAAACACCATATATTTT. It codes for CASSQHPGSSGNTIYF.

The table lists this clonotype with many counts. The rearrangement joins TRBV7-2 to TRBJ2-1; D is possibly TRBD1 or TRBD2 (5 bases each). This CDR3 has 17 residues. The germline CDR1 and CDR2 sequences are SGHTA and FQGNSA. Trimming left V 1 base short and J 5 bases short, with 18 bases between. The CDR3 protein is CASSLVPVPGRNNEQFF. CDR3 coding DNA: TGTGCCAGCAGCTTAGTACCCGTGCCGGGACGTAACAATGAGCAGTTCTTC.

This clonotype appeared a few times. The chain combines TRBV24-1 with TRBJ1-2, with TRBD1 matching 8 bases. This CDR3 is built from 17 residues. The V segment lost 3 bases and the J segment 4 bases; nucleotides outside the gene matches: 12. Germline CDR1 reads KGHDR; CDR2 reads SFDVKD. CDR3 residues: CATSDRYGQGESYGYTF. CDR3 nucleotide sequence: TGTGCCACCAGTGATCGGTACGGACAGGGCGAGAGCTATGGCTACACCTTC.

In the case of this clonotype: A read error is possible here, since a much larger clone lies one base away. Because it lacks the conserved phenylalanine or tryptophan at the end, this CDR3 is likely a read error. The V gene is TRBV18, the J gene TRBJ1-1, with TRBD1 matching 8 bases. From germline, CDR1 is KGHSH and CDR2 LQKENI. This CDR3 comprises 15 residues. V trimming: 8 bases; J trimming: 0 bases; junction bases outside the gene matches: 8. In DNA form, the CDR3 reads TGTGCCAGCCGAACAGGGGGTCTGATGAACACTGAAGCTTTCCTT. It translates to CASRTGGLMNTEAFL.

This clonotype came up many times. This chain uses TRBV2 with TRBJ2-1; D remains unclear. Trimming took 5 bases from V and 4 from J, leaving 12 bases between them. Germline V gene data show CDR1 as SNHLY and CDR2 as FYNNEI. This CDR3 contains 14 residues. The CDR3, as DNA: TGTGCCAGCAGTTCCCTGTTGCCGTACAATGAGCAGTTCTTC. Translating it yields CASSSLLPYNEQFF.

This clonotype was recorded at least ten times. The CDR3 spells CASSPGREDEAFF. Here the CDR3 DNA reads TGTGCCAGCAGCCCCGGCCGGGAAGATGAAGCTTTCTTT. The rearrangement joins TRBV7-2 to TRBJ1-1; D is unresolved. CDR1 and CDR2 from the germline V gene are SGHTA and FQGNSA. This CDR3 region has 13 residues. V lost 5 bases, J lost 7 bases, and 14 bases lay in between.

The chain combines TRBV6-1 with TRBJ1-1; D call uncertain. The germline V gene has CDR1 MNHNS and CDR2 SASEGT. Trimming removed 7 bases at V and 1 base at J, with 16 bases between. The CDR3 is 15 residues long. The CDR3 region has the DNA TGTGCCAGCATCCACCGGCCGGGGTCGAACACTGAAGCTTTCTTT. This sequence encodes CASIHRPGSNTEAFF.

This clonotype showed up many times. V gene TRBV27 combines with J gene TRBJ2-5; 12 nucleotides match TRBD2. V lost 8 bases, J lost 4 bases, and 8 bases stayed unmatched. CDR1 MNHEY and CDR2 SMNVEV come from the germline V gene (reference sequence). The CDR3 runs 15 residues. CDR3 in DNA: TGTGCCAGCTGGTCTAGCGGGAGGGCCGGAGAGACCCAGTACTTC. It translates to CASWSSGRAGETQYF.

The chain joins TRBV28 to TRBJ2-3, with no clear D. The CDR3 runs 15 residues. Germline CDR1 reads MDHEN; CDR2 reads SYDVKM. Deletions cut 5 bases from V and 2 bases from J, with 14 bases between. The chain's CDR3 is CASSIRFSNTDTQYF. In DNA, the CDR3 is TGTGCCAGCAGTATTCGGTTCAGTAACACAGATACGCAGTATTTT.

In this sample, this clonotype turned up many times. J is TRBJ1-5 and V is TRBV20-1; 8 bases align to TRBD1. The CDR3 has 14 amino acids. Germline V gene sequence: CDR1 DFQATT, CDR2 SNEGSKA (reference sequence). V trimming: 0 bases; J trimming: 6 bases; junction bases outside the gene matches: 4. CDR3 in DNA: TGCAGTGCTAGAGAAACAGGGGGTGGTCAGCCCCAGCATTTT. It translates to CSARETGGGQPQHF.

This clonotype appeared many times. V and J are TRBV4-1 and TRBJ1-4, with unresolved D. Looked up from germline, CDR1 is MGHRA and CDR2 is YSYEKL. V lost 0 bases and J 10 bases, leaving 15 bases between the germline ends. The CDR3 is made up of 15 amino acids. DNA for the CDR3: TGCGCCAGCAGCCAAGATCGGTCGGTGCCTGGAAAACTGTTTTTT. Its protein product is CASSQDRSVPGKLFF.